The 21 T cell receptor beta chains below all came from one sample that was sequenced in a study of monozygotic twins with inflammatory bowel disease. From its re-call of the 5' RACE reads, TCRdb lists each CDR3 protein once, without DNA. The sample data list around 140,000 distinct CDR3 sequences. Material for sequencing was blood. The receptor set was obtained from a human donor with ulcerative colitis or Crohn's disease, or a healthy co-twin of an affected twin (not recorded which).

The V gene is TRBV5-4, the J gene TRBJ1-2. This CDR3 is 13 amino acids long. The germline V gene encodes CDR1 SGHNT and CDR2 YYREEE (reference sequence). The CDR3 protein is CASSSDLNYGYTF.

The chain has TRBV12-3 or TRBV12-4 and TRBJ1-4; lacking DNA, the TRBD1 call made by TCRdb goes unchecked. The CDR3 runs 15 residues. The CDR3 region is CASSPYPRGNEKLFF.

The chain employs TRBV5-5 and TRBJ1-3; TCRdb's assignment of TRBD1 cannot be checked, as there is no DNA. Germline assignment: CDR1 SGHKS and CDR2 YYEKEE (reference sequence). This CDR3 has 16 residues. This chain's CDR3 is CASSRPHGTLGNTIYF.

The gene calls are TRBV5-1 and TRBJ2-3. The CDR3 is 12 residues long. Germline V gene data show CDR1 as SGHRS and CDR2 as YFSETQ. CDR3 protein: CASSLRTDTQYF.

The chain has TRBV11-2 and TRBJ2-1; TCRdb proposes TRBD1, but this gene call is untestable without DNA. Germline values: CDR1 SGHAT, CDR2 FQNNGV. This CDR3 is built from 15 residues. This chain's CDR3 is CASSLGGSPYNEQFF.

The chain employs TRBV19 and TRBJ1-5. Germline values: CDR1 LNHDA, CDR2 SQIVND (reference sequence). The CDR3 has 12 residues. CDR3 protein: CASSIPNQPQHF.

The rearrangement uses TRBV20-1 and TRBJ2-7. The CDR3 runs 14 residues. The germline V gene has CDR1 DFQATT and CDR2 SNEGSKA (reference sequence). CDR3 region: CSAESSGSFYEQYF.

The V gene is TRBV20-1, the J gene TRBJ1-5; the D call of TRBD1 rests on TCRdb alone, since no DNA is present to check it. Per the germline V gene, CDR1 is DFQATT and CDR2 is SNEGSKA (reference sequence). The CDR3 sequence is 14 residues long. The CDR3 here is CSARLTASNQPQHF.

The rearrangement joins TRBV14 to TRBJ2-1; the TCRdb D gene call, TRBD2, has no DNA to confirm it. This CDR3 spans 14 amino acids. CDR1 SGHDN and CDR2 FVKESK come from the germline V gene. CDR3 sequence: CASSVRLAGDRQFF.

The rearrangement uses TRBV21-1 and TRBJ1-4. TRBV21-1 is marked as a pseudogene. The CDR3 length is 12 residues. The CDR3 here is CASSITPCELFF.

The chain joins TRBV18 to TRBJ2-4; the D call of TRBD1 rests on TCRdb alone, since no DNA is present to check it. In germline, CDR1 is KGHSH, CDR2 LQKENI. The CDR3 extends over 17 amino acids. CDR3 sequence reads: CASSPLAGAGAKNIQYF.

V is TRBV5-1 and J is TRBJ2-3. The CDR3 has 16 residues. Germline values: CDR1 SGHRS, CDR2 YFSETQ. The CDR3: CASSSYNNLATDTQYF.

The chain links TRBV3-1 to TRBJ2-5; TCRdb's D call of TRBD1 is untestable without DNA. The CDR3 is 12 amino acids. CDR1 and CDR2 from the germline V gene are LGHDT and YNNKEL (reference sequence). The CDR3 here is CASKRGEETQYF.

V usage is TRBV5-1 and J usage is TRBJ2-1; TCRdb returns TRBD2, unconfirmable since there is no DNA. CDR1 and CDR2 (germline): SGHRS, YFSETQ. The CDR3 totals 16 residues. CDR3 amino acids: CASSRGKELKVEEQFF.

The chain combines TRBV7-6 with TRBJ1-5. The germline gives CDR1 SGHVS, CDR2 FNYEAQ. The CDR3 length is 16 residues. The CDR3: CASSLAGRYSNQPQHF.

V and J are TRBV7-3 and TRBJ2-2; TCRdb designates TRBD2, a call that cannot be tested without DNA. This CDR3 contains 16 residues. The germline gives CDR1 SGHTA, CDR2 FQGTGA. CDR3 protein: CASSSGLAGYTGELFF.

The chain carries TRBV29-1 and TRBJ1-2; TCRdb selects TRBD1, and the lack of DNA leaves this call unchecked. Per the germline V gene, CDR1 is SQVTM and CDR2 is ANQGSEA. This CDR3 region has 14 residues. The CDR3 sequence is CSVARSLRQSGYTF.

V is TRBV20-1 and J is TRBJ2-4; the D gene TCRdb calls, TRBD1, cannot be checked with no DNA. Germline V lookup: CDR1 DFQATT, CDR2 SNEGSKA (reference sequence). The CDR3 is 14 amino acids. The CDR3 sequence is CSARADRAKNIQYF.

The chain employs TRBV6-1 and TRBJ1-6; the D call from TCRdb, TRBD1, cannot be confirmed without DNA. The CDR3 runs 15 residues. The V gene's germline CDR1 is MNHNS and CDR2 SASEGT. This CDR3 is CASSPPLAVNSPLHF.

This chain connects TRBV7-6 to TRBJ1-6. The CDR3 totals 14 residues. Germline V gene lookup returns CDR1 SGHVS and CDR2 FNYEAQ. CDR3 protein: CATSAGDPNSPLHF.

CDR3: CATSDFQGTRANYGYTF. This chain joins TRBV24-1 and TRBJ1-2; the TCRdb D gene call, TRBD1, has no DNA to confirm it. This CDR3 has 17 amino acids. CDR1 is KGHDR, CDR2 SFDVKD, per germline.